This entry concerns a single TCR beta chain. This record belongs to a study of blood T cell repertoires in COVID-19. Germline V gene sequence: CDR1 SGHNT, CDR2 YENEEA. This CDR3 contains 16 residues. The germline V and J ends were trimmed by 1 base and 6 bases, with 18 bases remaining between them. Profiling relied on immunoSEQ multiplex PCR, and the TCRdb table lists in-frame clones only, not all of them. The sample yields almost 45,000 clones, roughly 70% seen once. The TCR originated in a man older than 75 with acute or convalescent COVID-19. The specimen was peripheral blood. V gene TRBV11-3 combines with J gene TRBJ2-5, with D possibly TRBD2 on 5 matching bases. CDR3 bases: TGTGCCAGCAGCTTAGCCTTCGAACGGGGTACGAAGACCCAGTACTTC. This codes for CASSLAFERGTKTQYF.